These 25 T cell receptor beta chains were all obtained from the same sample, sequenced in a study of technical replicates of blood from four donors. Only in-frame clones appear in the TCRdb table, and some are missing; sequencing was by immunoSEQ multiplex PCR. Among more than 75,000 clones, approximately 83% were seen once, and the ten largest hold 4.5% to 6%. Sequencing was done on a sample of PBMCs. The receptor set was obtained from a human donor in good health. Some clones in this sample may be carry-over from other donors' samples.

This clone is a singleton in its sample. The rearrangement links TRBV5-1 to TRBJ2-3; possible D gene TRBD2, 7 bases. CDR1 is SGHRS, CDR2 YFSETQ, per germline. Trimming left V 4 bases short and J 4 bases short, with 13 bases between. The CDR3 consists of 14 residues. The CDR3 DNA reads TGCGCCAGCAGCGGGGGGGGCCCCGCAGATACGCAGTATTTT. Encoded protein: CASSGGGPADTQYF.

In its sample, this clone was seen a few times. The chain carries TRBV11-2 and TRBJ2-2; D possibly corresponds to TRBD2 (6 bases). The ends were cut back, 5 bases at V and 4 bases at J, with 14 bases in the middle. Germline V lookup: CDR1 SGHAT, CDR2 FQNNGV. The CDR3 covers 15 residues. As DNA, the CDR3 is TGTGCCAGCAGCCTGCCGGGACTTCGCACCGGGGAGCTGTTTTTT. It codes for CASSLPGLRTGELFF.

The rearrangement links TRBV15 to TRBJ2-7; 12 nucleotides agree with TRBD2. Trimming removed 3 bases from V and 5 bases from J; junction bases left unmatched: 11. Germline loops: CDR1 LNHNV, CDR2 YYDKDF (reference sequence). The CDR3 contains 17 residues. The chain's CDR3 is CATSSWASGRALDEQYF. CDR3 bases: TGTGCCACCAGCAGTTGGGCTAGCGGGAGGGCCTTAGACGAGCAGTACTTC.

The chain combines TRBV5-4 with TRBJ2-2; 8 positions agree with TRBD1. This CDR3 comprises 15 residues. V lost 1 base to trimming and J lost 7 bases; unmatched junction nucleotides: 6. Germline V CDR1 and CDR2: SGHNT, YYREEE (reference sequence). The CDR3 nucleotides are TGTGCCAGCAGCTTGACGACAGGGGTATACGGGGAGCTGTTTTTT. This gives the protein CASSLTTGVYGELFF.

The J gene is TRBJ2-3, the V gene TRBV4-2; 11 bases match TRBD2. Germline V gene lookup returns CDR1 LGHNA and CDR2 YNFKEQ. V lost 1 base, J lost 6 bases, and 9 bases stayed unmatched. The CDR3 spans 17 residues. The CDR3: CASSQGIAGGLEDTQYF. The CDR3 bases are TGTGCCAGCAGCCAAGGAATAGCGGGAGGGCTGGAGGATACGCAGTATTTT.

The chain couples TRBV6-1 to TRBJ2-2; the match to TRBD1 covers 9 bases. After removal of 3 bases from V and 6 bases from J, the junction contained 5 bases not matched to a gene. The CDR3 contains 15 residues. Germline V gene sequence: CDR1 MNHNS, CDR2 SASEGT. In DNA form, the CDR3 reads TGTGCCAGCAGTGACAAGACAGGGGGGGCCGGGGAGCTGTTTTTT. Translation: CASSDKTGGAGELFF.

V usage is TRBV6-6 and J usage is TRBJ1-2; 7 bases align to TRBD1. This CDR3 spans 13 amino acids. Germline V gene lookup returns CDR1 MNHNY and CDR2 SVGAGI (reference sequence). The V gene end was trimmed by 5 bases and the J gene end by 2 bases; junction bases not matched to a gene: 2. The CDR3 DNA is TGTGCCAGCAGTGGACAGGCGAACTATGGCTACACCTTC. Translating it yields CASSGQANYGYTF.

This clone has just a few counts. The chain joins TRBV5-1 to TRBJ1-1; D is undetermined. V lost 4 bases and J lost 1, with 8 bases in between. Looked up from germline, CDR1 is SGHRS and CDR2 is YFSETQ. The CDR3 consists of 13 residues. CDR3 protein: CASSIQENTEAFF. CDR3 nucleotides: TGCGCCAGCAGCATCCAGGAGAACACTGAAGCTTTCTTT. Full variable domain (remainder filled in from reference TRBV5-1 and TRBJ1-1): KAGVTQTPRYLIKTRGQQVTLSCSPISGHRSVSWYQQTPGQGLQFLFEYFSETQRNKGNFPGRFSGRQFSNSRSEMNVSTLELGDSALYLCASSIQENTEAFFGQGTRLTVV.

The chain has TRBV7-9 and TRBJ1-1; the match to TRBD1 covers 9 bases. The CDR3 spans 14 residues. With V trimmed by 4 bases and J by 5 bases, 5 bases remained unmatched. CDR1 and CDR2 from the germline V gene are SEHNR and FQNEAQ (reference sequence). Here the CDR3 DNA reads TGTGCCAGCAGCTCCCGACAGGGGGATACTGAAGCTTTCTTT. It yields the protein CASSSRQGDTEAFF.

The rearrangement joins TRBV6-4 to TRBJ2-3, with 11 bases aligning to TRBD2. The CDR3 consists of 16 residues. Germline values: CDR1 MRHNA, CDR2 SNTAGT. V was clipped by 4 bases and J by 1 base; unmatched bases: 4. The CDR3 DNA follows: TGTGCCAGCAGTGTCCTAGCGGGGGGTGGCACAGATACGCAGTATTTT. This encodes CASSVLAGGGTDTQYF.

The V call is TRBV4-2, the J call TRBJ2-5, with 9 bases aligning to TRBD2. The germline V gene has CDR1 LGHNA and CDR2 YNFKEQ. This CDR3 has 16 amino acids. V lost 3 bases and J lost 5; bases outside the gene matches: 10. The CDR3 DNA reads TGTGCCAGCAGCCAGGGACTAGCCCAAGGTCGGGAGACCCAGTACTTC. Its protein product is CASSQGLAQGRETQYF.

The rearrangement joins TRBV15 to TRBJ1-4; D gene uncertain. Germline CDR1 reads LNHNV; CDR2 reads YYDKDF (reference sequence). The CDR3 is made up of 15 amino acids. V was shortened by 0 bases and J by 3 bases, with 8 bases between the two germline ends. CDR3 region: CATSRDRVANEKLFF. The CDR3 DNA is TGTGCCACCAGCAGAGATAGAGTCGCTAATGAAAAACTGTTTTTT. The whole variable domain, remainder taken from reference TRBV15 and TRBJ1-4, is DAMVIQNPRYQVTQFGKPVTLSCSQTLNHNVMYWYQQKSSQAPKLLFHYYDKDFNNEADTPDNFQSRRPNTSFCFLDIRSPGLGDTAMYLCATSRDRVANEKLFFGSGTQLSVL.

The chain carries TRBV30 and TRBJ1-1; D remains ambiguous. This CDR3 comprises 12 residues. The germline gives CDR1 GTSNPN, CDR2 SVGIG (reference sequence). The V end was cut by 3 bases, the J end by 4 bases, with 9 bases between. CDR3 region: CAWRLFGTEAFF. The DNA of the CDR3 is TGTGCCTGGAGACTATTTGGCACTGAAGCTTTCTTT.

The V and J genes are TRBV7-6 and TRBJ2-5; D possibly corresponds to TRBD2 (6 bases). Germline assignment: CDR1 SGHVS and CDR2 FNYEAQ. Trimming removed 5 bases from V and 1 base from J, with 11 bases in between. The CDR3 totals 14 residues. CDR3 in amino acids: CASSRGLIQETQYF. The CDR3 bases are TGTGCCAGCAGCCGGGGACTGATCCAAGAGACCCAGTACTTC.

J is TRBJ2-1 and V is TRBV4-3; D remains ambiguous. There are 13 residues in the CDR3. CDR1 is LGHNA, CDR2 YSLEER, per germline. Trimming pared 2 bases from V and 5 bases from J, leaving 7 bases between. CDR3 sequence (DNA): TGCGCCAGCAGCCAATTCAGAAACAATGAGCAGTTCTTC. This gives the protein CASSQFRNNEQFF.

This clone appeared a few times. CDR3 in DNA: TGTGCCAGCAGTTACGGAGGACGGGCTTTCTTT. Translating gives CASSYGGRAFF. The chain joins TRBV6-5 to TRBJ1-1, with D uncertain. The V gene lost 2 bases and the J gene lost 11 bases, with 9 bases spanning the gap. The CDR3 contains 11 residues. Germline V gene lookup returns CDR1 MNHEY and CDR2 SVGAGI.

The gene calls are TRBV2 and TRBJ1-5, with a tentative D call TRBD1 (6 bases). Germline assignment: CDR1 SNHLY and CDR2 FYNNEI. The ends were cut back, 9 bases at V and 4 bases at J, with 16 bases in the middle. The length of the CDR3 is 14 residues. For the CDR3, the DNA is TGTGCCAGTTGGACGGGTGGACAGAATCAGCCCCAGCATTTT. This translates into CASWTGGQNQPQHF.

The chain links TRBV7-2 to TRBJ1-2, with 8 bases lining up with TRBD1. Trimming cost V 0 bases and J 8 bases; bases outside gene matches: 5. This CDR3 contains 14 residues. Germline V gene sequence: CDR1 SGHTA, CDR2 FQGNSA. The CDR3 DNA reads TGTGCCAGCAGCTTAGCGGGGACAGGAATAGGCTACACCTTC. Encoded protein: CASSLAGTGIGYTF.

The chain employs TRBV19 and TRBJ1-1; TRBD1 might be the D (6 bases). Per germline, CDR1 LNHDA and CDR2 SQIVND (reference sequence). CDR3 size: 14 residues. Trimming shortened V by 5 bases and J by 6 bases, and 16 bases separated the two germline ends. The chain's CDR3 is CASSLQGWRAEAFF. The CDR3 nucleotides read TGTGCCAGTAGTCTCCAGGGGTGGCGGGCTGAAGCTTTCTTT.

The CDR3 here is CASSLDGGNSPLHF. CDR3 in DNA: TGCGCCAGCAGCTTGGACGGGGGGAATTCACCCCTCCACTTT. V and J are TRBV5-1 and TRBJ1-6, with D perhaps TRBD1 (5 bases). The CDR3 is 14 residues long. V lost 0 bases to trimming and J lost 7 bases, with 8 bases between them. The germline CDR1 and CDR2 sequences are SGHRS and YFSETQ.

V is TRBV29-1 and J is TRBJ1-1, with D possibly TRBD1 on 6 matching bases. The CDR3 is 13 residues long. V was shortened by 6 bases and J by 6 bases, with 17 bases between the two germline ends. Germline CDR1 and CDR2: SQVTM and ANQGSEA. CDR3 protein: CSVEQGRWAEAFF. The DNA of the CDR3 is TGCAGCGTCGAACAGGGCCGGTGGGCTGAAGCTTTCTTT.

This clone has just a few counts. The V call is TRBV5-4, the J call TRBJ1-1, with 9 bases matching TRBD1. This CDR3 is 15 amino acids long. Germline CDR1 and CDR2: SGHNT and YYREEE (reference sequence). The trim removed 3 bases at V and 1 base at J, leaving 4 bases unmatched. CDR3 sequence: CASSSYRGRNTEAFF. CDR3 sequence (DNA): TGTGCCAGCAGCTCTTACAGGGGGCGGAACACTGAAGCTTTCTTT.

This chain links TRBV7-2 with TRBJ2-7; TRBD1 aligns across 8 bases. CDR3 length equals 14 residues. Germline V gives CDR1 SGHTA, CDR2 FQGNSA. Trimming at V came to 1 base and at J to 7 bases, leaving 6 bases not matched to a gene. In nucleotides, the CDR3 is TGTGCCAGCAGCTTAGAAGCCAGGGGGCATGAGCAGTACTTC. Its protein is CASSLEARGHEQYF.

The rearrangement uses TRBV25-1 and TRBJ2-1; possibly TRBD2 for D (6 bases). This CDR3 has 16 amino acids. V was cut by 1 base and J by 2 bases, with 12 bases left in between. The germline V gene has CDR1 MGHDK and CDR2 SYGVNS. CDR3 bases: TGTGCCAGCAGTGAATTTGGGGGGACCACCTACAATGAGCAGTTCTTC. Translation gives CASSEFGGTTYNEQFF.

J is TRBJ2-2 and V is TRBV27, with D perhaps TRBD2 (6 bases). Trimming stripped 8 bases from V and 6 bases from J, with 19 bases between. Germline V lookup: CDR1 MNHEY, CDR2 SMNVEV (reference sequence). The CDR3 extends over 15 amino acids. The chain's CDR3 is CASRVEGNYAGELFF. Written as DNA, the CDR3 is TGTGCCAGCCGAGTGGAGGGGAATTACGCCGGGGAGCTGTTTTTT.